What follows is one T cell receptor beta chain and its context. Antigen specificity is unknown. This record belongs to a study of immune evolution from preneoplasia to lung adenocarcinoma. About the research overall: HLA loss of heterozygosity: less than 9% AIS, about 15% MIA, around 33% ADC, none AAH. General study points: Later-stage lesions appeared to have more T cells, more diversity, less clonality. Top clone frequencies peaked in normal lung, apparently declining through invasive adenocarcinoma.

Data came from immunoSEQ multiplex PCR; TCRdb stores just in-frame clones and leaves some out. This sample has some 15,000 clones; about 85% occur once, and the top ten carry 2.5% to 3.5%. Patients had resection in Japan or China between 2014 and 2017. The germline gives CDR1 SGHTA, CDR2 FQGNSA. This CDR3 is built from 16 residues. V lost 5 bases, J lost 1 base, and 14 bases lay in between. The receptor was derived from a donor at least 70 years old with lung adenocarcinoma. The sample taken for sequencing was FFPE lung adenocarcinoma in situ tissue. The rearrangement joins TRBV7-2 to TRBJ2-2; TRBD1 is a possible D gene (6 bases). The CDR3 region is CASSHPRDKNTGELFF. Here the CDR3 DNA reads TGTGCCAGCAGCCATCCACGGGACAAGAACACCGGGGAGCTGTTTTTT.